The rows below give T cell receptor beta chains drawn from one sample of a study of T cell repertoires in cytomegalovirus infection. TCRdb called the reads again in MiXCR, with one record for every CDR3 protein. Of almost 500,000 distinct CDR3 sequences listed, approximately 10% are singletons. The sample taken for sequencing was PBMCs. The receptors originated from a human donor in good health (CMV status not recorded). Some clones in this sample may be carry-over from other donors' samples. CDR3s include the opening cysteine and the closing phenylalanine or tryptophan. The D gene is left open where the match is weak. The size field is filled for only some rows; it gives once, few, many or a size class.

CDR3: CASSYPASNEQYF
DNA: TGTGCCAGCAGCTACCCTGCGTCCAACGAGCAGTACTTC
V: TRBV7-9
D: NA
J: TRBJ2-7
size: many

CDR3: CASSPSNGGTDTQYF
DNA: TGTGCCAGCTCACCAAGTAACGGGGGAACCGATACGCAGTATTTT
V: TRBV18
D: NA
J: TRBJ2-3
size: many

CDR3: CAISSTPNQPQHF
DNA: TGTGCCATTTCATCGACCCCGAATCAGCCCCAGCATTTT
V: TRBV27
D: NA
J: TRBJ1-5
size: many

CDR3: CASSPRDRASYGYTF
DNA: TGTGCCAGCAGCCCCCGGGACAGGGCTAGCTATGGCTACACCTTC
V: TRBV5-8
D: TRBD1
J: TRBJ1-2
size: NA

CDR3: CSAPTQRGSYGYTF
DNA: TGCAGTGCACCGACACAGCGCGGATCCTATGGCTACACCTTC
V: TRBV20-1
D: NA
J: TRBJ1-2
size: NA

CDR3: CASSPTRDPKGDTEAFF
DNA: TGTGCCAGCAGCCCCACCCGGGACCCCAAAGGGGACACTGAAGCTTTCTTT
V: TRBV3-1
D: NA
J: TRBJ1-1
size: NA

CDR3: CSPGGKNTEAFF
DNA: TGCAGCCCAGGGGGCAAAAACACTGAAGCTTTCTTT
V: TRBV20-1
D: TRBD1
J: TRBJ1-1
size: NA

CDR3: CATSEAGQAYEQYF
DNA: TGTGCCACCAGTGAAGCGGGACAGGCCTACGAGCAGTACTTC
V: TRBV24-1
D: NA
J: TRBJ2-7
size: few

CDR3: CASMRTGLDTGELFF
DNA: TGTGCCAGCATGCGGACAGGGTTGGACACCGGGGAGCTGTTTTTT
V: TRBV2
D: TRBD1
J: TRBJ2-2
size: many

CDR3: CSARSRAGGSEQFF
DNA: TGCAGTGCTAGATCGAGAGCGGGAGGTTCCGAGCAGTTCTTC
V: TRBV20-1
D: TRBD2
J: TRBJ2-1
size: few

CDR3: CASSPRTPGQGNTGELFF
DNA: TGTGCCAGCTCACCACGAACTCCGGGACAGGGGAACACCGGGGAGCTGTTTTTT
V: TRBV18
D: TRBD1
J: TRBJ2-2
size: many

CDR3: CASSRTARIEAFF
DNA: TGTGCCAGCAGTCGGACAGCGAGAATTGAAGCTTTCTTT
V: TRBV12-3/TRBV12-4
D: NA
J: TRBJ1-1
size: many

CDR3: CASSHPGFLAFF
DNA: TGTGCCAGTAGTCACCCGGGGTTCCTGGCTTTCTTT
V: TRBV19
D: NA
J: TRBJ1-1
size: NA

CDR3: CASSLRGRETDTQYF
DNA: TGTGCCAGCAGCCTGAGAGGGAGGGAGACAGATACGCAGTATTTT
V: TRBV11-2
D: TRBD2
J: TRBJ2-3
size: few

CDR3: CASSLYGGQDTEAFF
DNA: TGCGCCAGCAGCTTGTATGGCGGCCAGGACACTGAAGCTTTCTTT
V: TRBV5-1
D: NA
J: TRBJ1-1
size: NA

CDR3: CAWSGLVATGELFF
DNA: TGTGCCTGGAGTGGACTAGTGGCCACCGGGGAGCTGTTTTTT
V: TRBV30
D: NA
J: TRBJ2-2
size: NA

CDR3: CASSYGQGPGYGYTF
DNA: TGTGCCAGCAGTTACGGGCAGGGGCCCGGCTATGGCTACACCTTC
V: TRBV6-6
D: NA
J: TRBJ1-2
size: few

CDR3: CASSTPRTGADEQYF
DNA: TGTGCCAGCAGTACGCCCAGAACAGGGGCTGACGAGCAGTACTTC
V: TRBV28
D: TRBD1
J: TRBJ2-7
size: many

CDR3: CASSQGGGALNTEAFF
DNA: TGTGCCAGCAGCCAAGGGGGAGGGGCGTTGAACACTGAAGCTTTCTTT
V: TRBV3-1
D: NA
J: TRBJ1-1
size: NA

CDR3: CASSLVEGTQYF
DNA: TGTGCCAGCAGCTTAGTGGAGGGGACCCAGTACTTC
V: TRBV11-3
D: NA
J: TRBJ2-5
size: many

CDR3: CASSPPGRGRNEQFF
DNA: TGTGCCAGCTCACCTCCGGGGCGCGGTAGGAATGAGCAGTTCTTC
V: TRBV18
D: NA
J: TRBJ2-1
size: NA

CDR3: CSARGTSGRNEQFF
DNA: TGCAGTGCTAGAGGGACTAGCGGGAGAAATGAGCAGTTCTTC
V: TRBV20-1
D: TRBD2
J: TRBJ2-1
size: NA

CDR3: CSARLDVNEQFF
DNA: TGCAGTGCTAGACTAGACGTGAATGAGCAGTTCTTC
V: TRBV20-1
D: NA
J: TRBJ2-1
size: few

CDR3: CASTPAIAGVDEQFF
DNA: TGTGCCAGCACCCCCGCGATAGCGGGTGTCGATGAGCAGTTCTTC
V: TRBV2
D: TRBD2
J: TRBJ2-1
size: NA

CDR3: CASSPHRTSGVQETQYF
DNA: TGTGCCAGCAGTCCACACAGGACTAGCGGGGTACAAGAGACCCAGTACTTC
V: TRBV6-6
D: TRBD2
J: TRBJ2-5
size: many

CDR3: CASSLAITTVTGELFF
DNA: TGTGCCAGCAGCTTGGCAATTACTACAGTCACCGGGGAGCTGTTTTTT
V: TRBV5-5
D: NA
J: TRBJ2-2
size: many

CDR3: CASSYATGFQCVF
DNA: TGTGCCAGCAGTTACGCGACAGGATTTCAGTGTGTATTT
V: TRBV6-5
D: NA
J: TRBJ1-1
size: NA

CDR3: CSASPHGQAANYGYTF
DNA: TGCAGTGCTAGTCCACATGGACAGGCAGCTAACTATGGCTACACCTTC
V: TRBV20-1
D: TRBD1
J: TRBJ1-2
size: few

CDR3: CASSLDRVKGEKLFF
DNA: TGTGCCAGCAGTCTGGACAGGGTGAAAGGTGAAAAACTGTTTTTT
V: TRBV2
D: TRBD1
J: TRBJ1-4
size: many

CDR3: CASRAFFYSGNTIYF
DNA: TGTGCCAGCAGAGCCTTTTTTTACTCTGGAAACACCATATATTTT
V: TRBV6-5
D: NA
J: TRBJ1-3
size: many

CDR3: CASSEGQGLSPLHF
DNA: TGTGCCAGCAGTGAAGGACAGGGATTATCACCCCTCCACTTT
V: TRBV2
D: TRBD1
J: TRBJ1-6
size: many

CDR3: CSAGLLDEQYF
DNA: TGCAGTGCTGGTTTGTTGGACGAGCAGTACTTC
V: TRBV20-1
D: NA
J: TRBJ2-7
size: many

CDR3: CSARPDRGRGVSSQPQHF
DNA: TGCAGTGCCCGCCCGGACAGGGGGCGCGGGGTTTCGAGTCAGCCCCAGCATTTT
V: TRBV20-1
D: TRBD1
J: TRBJ1-5
size: NA

CDR3: CASSIGQGTPGANVLTF
DNA: TGTGCCAGTAGTATAGGACAGGGGACCCCTGGGGCCAACGTCCTGACTTTC
V: TRBV19
D: TRBD1
J: TRBJ2-6
size: few

CDR3: CSARELNSLGEKLFF
DNA: TGCAGTGCTAGAGAACTCAACAGTCTCGGTGAAAAACTGTTTTTT
V: TRBV20-1
D: NA
J: TRBJ1-4
size: many

CDR3: CASSLTSLAGAGNEQFF
DNA: TGTGCCAGCAGCCTCACATCACTAGCGGGGGCGGGCAATGAGCAGTTCTTC
V: TRBV3-1
D: TRBD2
J: TRBJ2-1
size: NA

CDR3: CASSLERGVSYEQYF
DNA: TGTGCCAGCAGTTTGGAGCGGGGCGTCTCCTACGAGCAGTACTTC
V: TRBV28
D: TRBD2
J: TRBJ2-7
size: few

CDR3: CASSTFDRPDYNSPLHF
DNA: TGTGCCAGCAGTACATTCGACAGACCAGACTATAATTCACCCCTCCACTTT
V: TRBV28
D: NA
J: TRBJ1-6
size: many

CDR3: CASSLVIRTDTQYF
DNA: TGTGCCAGCAGCTTGGTGATACGCACAGATACGCAGTATTTT
V: TRBV5-5
D: NA
J: TRBJ2-3
size: few

CDR3: CASSEGRRGGADNEQFF
DNA: TGTGCCAGCAGCGAGGGGCGCCGCGGGGGGGCCGACAATGAGCAGTTCTTC
V: TRBV9
D: TRBD2
J: TRBJ2-1
size: NA